The present TCR beta chain was sequenced within a study of shared clonotypes between healthy human individuals. Overall study results and limits: Genetic and exposure-history diversity was limited by the few donors. Larger estimated richness was generally seen in naive subsets than in memory subsets. Shared clonotypes across all four donors exceeded non-shared ones in generation probability.

As to this clone: The antigen is not known.

Trimming removed 2 bases at V and 0 bases at J, with 11 bases between. The CDR3 is 15 amino acids. CDR1 is SNHLY, CDR2 FYNNEI, per germline. Assay: immunoSEQ multiplex PCR; the TCRdb copy retains only in-frame clones and omits some. Altogether hundreds of thousands of clones are present, 95% to 97% being singletons, with the ten largest covering more than 0.085%. Naive CD8 isolation took CD45RO-negative cells positively selected for CCR7 and excluded terminally differentiated effector memory CD45RA+ cells. This sequence originates from a woman in her 30s in good health. Sequenced sample: naive CD8+ T cells sorted from blood. V is TRBV2 and J is TRBJ2-7, with D perhaps being TRBD1 or TRBD2 (5 bases each). The CDR3 here is CASSEIGAHSYEQYF. DNA of the CDR3: TGTGCCAGCAGTGAAATCGGGGCCCACTCCTACGAGCAGTACTTC.